One and the same sample provided the 32 T cell receptor beta chains below, sequenced in a study of beta chain features in type 1 diabetes. The whole isolated RNA underwent reverse transcription, so sequencing captured expressed TCRB transcripts. Sequencing was performed with immunoSEQ multiplex PCR; in TCRdb, only in-frame clones are kept and a portion is missing. The sample carries 300,000 to 450,000 clones, around an eighth recorded once. Material: naive CD4+ T cells from blood. The receptors were sampled from a man aged 18 to 29 in good health.

The V gene is TRBV18, the J gene TRBJ1-4; possible D gene TRBD1, 5 bases. Germline V gene lookup returns CDR1 KGHSH and CDR2 LQKENI. This CDR3 contains 15 residues. V lost 1 base and J 3 bases, leaving 9 bases between the germline ends. The CDR3 reads CASSPRGAPNEKLFF. Written as DNA, the CDR3 is TGTGCCAGCTCACCACGTGGGGCACCTAATGAAAAACTGTTTTTT.

The chain uses TRBV2 and TRBJ1-1; 8 bases fit TRBD1. The germline V gene has CDR1 SNHLY and CDR2 FYNNEI. The CDR3 is 15 amino acids. The V gene end was trimmed by 5 bases and the J gene end by 2 bases; junction bases not matched to a gene: 7. The CDR3 bases are TGTGCCAGCAGTCAAAGGACAGGGACCAACACTGAAGCTTTCTTT. Translated, it gives CASSQRTGTNTEAFF.

This clone was seen a handful of times. The chain links TRBV10-3 to TRBJ2-3; 9 bases fit TRBD2. The CDR3 consists of 14 residues. Germline CDR1 is ENHRY and CDR2 is SYGVKD. With 6 bases clipped from V and 6 bases from J, the junction kept 7 bases outside the gene matches. CDR3 coding DNA: TGTGCCATCAGACCGACGGGACTAGCCGATACGCAGTATTTT. Translation gives CAIRPTGLADTQYF.

The chain links TRBV15 to TRBJ2-3; 7 nucleotides line up with TRBD1. The CDR3 runs 14 residues. The V and J ends lost 5 bases and 2 bases, in that order; junction bases with no gene match: 4. Germline V gene data show CDR1 as LNHNV and CDR2 as YYDKDF (reference sequence). CDR3 amino acids: CATSRDSFTDTQYF. The CDR3 region has the DNA TGTGCCACCAGCCGGGACAGTTTCACAGATACGCAGTATTTT. Full variable domain (missing parts from reference TRBV15 and TRBJ2-3): DAMVIQNPRYQVTQFGKPVTLSCSQTLNHNVMYWYQQKSSQAPKLLFHYYDKDFNNEADTPDNFQSRRPNTSFCFLDIRSPGLGDTAMYLCATSRDSFTDTQYFGPGTRLTVL.

The chain combines TRBV4-1 with TRBJ2-3; TRBD2 matches 10 bases. Germline CDR1 is MGHRA and CDR2 is YSYEKL. The length of the CDR3 is 16 residues. J lost 1 base, V lost 1 base, and 2 bases had no gene match. The CDR3 sequence is CASSQASGGRTDTQYF. DNA of the CDR3: TGCGCCAGCAGCCAAGCTAGCGGGGGCCGCACAGATACGCAGTATTTT.

V is TRBV2 and J is TRBJ2-1; TRBD2 matches at 7 bases. With V trimmed by 6 bases and J by 6 bases, 5 bases remained unmatched. CDR3 size: 13 residues. The germline gives CDR1 SNHLY, CDR2 FYNNEI. CDR3 amino acids: CASRPPSGNEQFF. The CDR3, as DNA: TGTGCCAGCAGGCCCCCTAGCGGCAATGAGCAGTTCTTC.

This clone was detected a few times. The gene calls are TRBV30 and TRBJ1-2, with 11 bases matching TRBD1. Germline values: CDR1 GTSNPN, CDR2 SVGIG (reference sequence). The CDR3 covers 12 residues. Trimming at V came to 5 bases and at J to 8 bases, leaving 4 bases not matched to a gene. CDR3 region: CAWGQGAGGYTF. CDR3 DNA sequence: TGTGCCTGGGGACAGGGGGCGGGAGGCTACACCTTC.

The chain links TRBV19 to TRBJ1-2, with D unclear. Trimming removed 0 bases at V and 7 bases at J, with 15 bases between. The germline V gene encodes CDR1 LNHDA and CDR2 SQIVND (reference sequence). The CDR3 contains 15 residues. The chain's CDR3 is CASSIDHGVQRGYTF. CDR3 DNA: TGTGCCAGTAGTATAGATCATGGCGTTCAGCGTGGCTACACCTTC. Full variable domain (rest looked up from reference TRBV19 and TRBJ1-2): DGGITQSPKYLFRKEGQNVTLSCEQNLNHDAMYWYRQDPGQGLRLIYYSQIVNDFQKGDIAEGYSVSREKKESFPLTVTSAQKNPTAFYLCASSIDHGVQRGYTFGSGTRLTVV.

The rearrangement uses TRBV7-2 and TRBJ2-7; D unresolved. Germline V gives CDR1 SGHTA, CDR2 FQGNSA. V lost 1 base to trimming and J lost 5 bases, with 12 bases between them. This CDR3 contains 14 residues. The CDR3 DNA follows: TGTGCCAGCAGCTTAGGTCCTCTGCGCCACGAGCAGTACTTC. It translates to CASSLGPLRHEQYF. Based on the CDR3 plus reference TRBV7-2 and TRBJ2-7, the full variable domain is GAGVSQSPSNKVTEKGKDVELRCDPISGHTALYWYRQSLGQGLEFLIYFQGNSAPDKSGLPSDRFSAERTGGSVSTLTIQRTQQEDSAVYLCASSLGPLRHEQYFGPGTRLTVT.

This clone was seen only a few times. In nucleotides, the CDR3 is TGTGCCAGCAGCAAACTAGCGACGCCCTACGAGCAGTACTTC. This codes for CASSKLATPYEQYF. This sequence joins TRBV21-1 and TRBJ2-7; the DNA was not compared with TRBD2, the D call given in the table. TRBV21-1 is labeled a pseudogene. This CDR3 is built from 14 residues.

This clone was picked up a small number of times. CDR3 sequence: CAWSNGQSSTDTQYF. The CDR3 DNA reads as TGTGCCTGGAGTAACGGACAATCTAGCACAGATACGCAGTATTTT. The V call is TRBV30, the J call TRBJ2-3, with a tentative D call TRBD1 (5 bases). This CDR3 is 15 amino acids long. Germline loops: CDR1 GTSNPN, CDR2 SVGIG (reference sequence). Trimming left V 2 bases short and J 0 bases short, with 12 bases between.

V gene TRBV6-5 combines with J gene TRBJ1-1; unclear D gene. This CDR3 has 15 amino acids. Germline V gene lookup returns CDR1 MNHEY and CDR2 SVGAGI. V was shortened by 0 bases and J by 0 bases, with 8 bases between the two germline ends. CDR3 protein: CASSYSRLLNTEAFF. The CDR3 DNA reads as TGTGCCAGCAGTTACTCGAGACTCTTGAACACTGAAGCTTTCTTT.

The chain's CDR3 is CASSERPYF. In nucleotides, the CDR3 is TGTGCCAGCAGTGAGCGCCCCTACTTC. The V call is TRBV2, the J call TRBJ2-7; the D is unclear. The CDR3 is made up of 9 amino acids. Trimming cost V 3 bases and J 13 bases, with 7 bases left between them. Germline lookup yields CDR1 SNHLY and CDR2 FYNNEI. Full variable domain (missing parts from reference TRBV2 and TRBJ2-7): EPEVTQTPSHQVTQMGQEVILRCVPISNHLYFYWYRQILGQKVEFLVSFYNNEISEKSEIFDDQFSVERPDGSNFTLKIRSTKLEDSAMYFCASSERPYFGPGTRLTVT.

This clone turned up a few times. The chain recombines TRBV18 with TRBJ1-2, with D uncertain. The CDR3 is 14 amino acids. V gave up 1 base and J gave up 0 bases, with 6 bases separating them. In germline, CDR1 is KGHSH, CDR2 LQKENI. CDR3 in amino acids: CASSPRESNYGYTF. CDR3 DNA sequence: TGTGCCAGCTCACCACGGGAGTCTAACTATGGCTACACCTTC.

Notes on this clone: Other nucleotide sequences from this sample produce the same CDR3. The rearrangement uses TRBV5-1 and TRBJ2-5; no clear D. Trimming left V 0 bases short and J 2 bases short, with 5 bases between. CDR3 size: 13 residues. Germline CDR1 SGHRS, CDR2 YFSETQ. As DNA, the CDR3 is TGCGCCAGCAGCTTGGGACAACAAGAGACCCAGTACTTC. This translates into CASSLGQQETQYF.

This clone was counted only a few times. The chain joins TRBV5-1 to TRBJ1-1, with TRBD1 identical over 11 bases. The CDR3 totals 15 residues. In germline, CDR1 is SGHRS, CDR2 YFSETQ. Losses at the gene ends were 7 bases for V and 4 bases for J; bases not matched to a gene: 9. CDR3 in DNA: TGCGCCAGCGCGCAGGGACAGGGGGGAATCACTGAAGCTTTCTTT. This codes for CASAQGQGGITEAFF.

The sample holds many counts of this clone. The rearrangement uses TRBV23-1 and TRBJ2-7; weak D call: TRBD2 (5 bases). TRBV23-1 carries the ORF label, with uncertain function. This CDR3 has 13 amino acids. Trimming removed 0 bases at V and 4 bases at J, with 7 bases between. The CDR3 reads CASSQSTGYEQYF. The DNA for the CDR3 is TGCGCCAGCAGTCAATCGACGGGATACGAGCAGTACTTC.

This clone came up a few times. The chain combines TRBV9 with TRBJ2-1; 12 bases map to TRBD2. Germline V lookup: CDR1 SGDLS, CDR2 YYNGEE. This CDR3 comprises 14 residues. Trimming cost V 4 bases and J 8 bases; bases outside gene matches: 4. DNA of the CDR3: TGTGCCAGCAGCTCGGGACTAGCGGGCTATGAGCAGTTCTTC. It specifies CASSSGLAGYEQFF.

This clone was seen a handful of times. V and J are TRBV6-5 and TRBJ2-5; weak D call: TRBD2 (6 bases). V lost 7 bases and J 7 bases, leaving 10 bases between the germline ends. Germline CDR1 MNHEY, CDR2 SVGAGI. This CDR3 is built from 11 residues. Here the CDR3 DNA reads TGTGCCAGCACGATGGGGGGGACCCAGTACTTC. It codes for CASTMGGTQYF.

This clone occurred a few times. One junction end disagrees with the germline gene, perhaps due to a read error. The chain is built from TRBV19 and TRBJ1-2, with a weak D call TRBD1 (5 bases). Per the germline V gene, CDR1 is LNHDA and CDR2 is SQIVND (reference sequence). The CDR3 covers 14 residues. In DNA form, the CDR3 reads TGTGCCAGTAGTATCGATGGGGCAGTCCGTGGCTGCACCTTC. This encodes CASSIDGAVRGCTF. The full variable domain, in which reference TRBV19 and TRBJ1-2 provide the parts outside the CDR3, is DGGITQSPKYLFRKEGQNVTLSCEQNLNHDAMYWYRQDPGQGLRLIYYSQIVNDFQKGDIAEGYSVSREKKESFPLTVTSAQKNPTAFYLCASSIDGAVRGCTFGSGTRLTVV.

This clone was observed a handful of times. The rearrangement uses TRBV28 and TRBJ2-7; 13 positions match TRBD2. V shed 5 bases and J 3 bases; nucleotides not matched to a gene: 4. The length of the CDR3 is 15 residues. Germline values: CDR1 MDHEN, CDR2 SYDVKM. Here the CDR3 DNA reads TGTGCCAGCAGTCTACGGACTAGCGGGAGCTACGAGCAGTACTTC. This codes for CASSLRTSGSYEQYF.

The chain employs TRBV5-1 and TRBJ1-5, with 7 bases fitting TRBD1. This CDR3 spans 16 amino acids. With 2 bases clipped from V and 1 base from J, the junction kept 6 bases outside the gene matches. Germline loops: CDR1 SGHRS, CDR2 YFSETQ. CDR3 DNA: TGCGCCAGCAGCTTAACAGGGGATGTCAGCAATCAGCCCCAGCATTTT. Its protein product is CASSLTGDVSNQPQHF.

The V gene is TRBV7-9, the J gene TRBJ2-1, with D possibly TRBD1 on 6 matching bases. The CDR3 is 17 amino acids. CDR1 and CDR2 from the germline V gene are SEHNR and FQNEAQ (reference sequence). Trimming removed 5 bases from V and 2 bases from J, with 19 bases in between. The CDR3 DNA sequence: TGTGCCAGCAGCCACAGGGATTTGAGGATACCCTACAATGAGCAGTTCTTC. Amino acids: CASSHRDLRIPYNEQFF.

The DNA of the CDR3 is TGTGCCAGCAGCCCCATTAGAGCGGGAGAGCAGTACTTC. It specifies CASSPIRAGEQYF. The V and J genes are TRBV9 and TRBJ2-7, with 7 bases lining up with TRBD2. The CDR3 consists of 13 residues. CDR1 is SGDLS and CDR2 is YYNGEE in the germline V gene. With V trimmed by 4 bases and J by 7 bases, 8 bases remained unmatched.

This clone turned up a few times. The CDR3 region is CASSTTGTSSYEQYF. DNA for the CDR3: TGTGCCAGCAGCACGACAGGGACCTCCTCCTACGAGCAGTACTTC. J is TRBJ2-7 and V is TRBV6-6, with 7 positions matching TRBD1. CDR1 MNHNY and CDR2 SVGAGI come from the germline V gene (reference sequence). V trimming: 6 bases; J trimming: 0 bases; junction bases outside the gene matches: 8. The CDR3 has 15 amino acids.

This clone was found a few times. This sequence joins TRBV4-2 and TRBJ2-2; D uncertain. Trimming stripped 2 bases from V and 4 bases from J, with 8 bases between. The CDR3 spans 14 residues. Germline lookup yields CDR1 LGHNA and CDR2 YNFKEQ. The CDR3 DNA is TGTGCCAGCAGCCAACTACAGATCACCGGGGAGCTGTTTTTT. This gives the protein CASSQLQITGELFF.

There are a few counts of this clone. This chain connects TRBV18 to TRBJ1-2; 9 bases fit TRBD1. Germline V lookup: CDR1 KGHSH, CDR2 LQKENI. This CDR3 contains 15 residues. Trimming took 4 bases from V and 4 from J; bases not matched to a gene: 7. Here the CDR3 DNA reads TGTGCCAGCTCACTCACAGGGGGCGGAGGCTATGGCTACACCTTC. It encodes CASSLTGGGGYGYTF.

The chain has TRBV7-8 and TRBJ2-5; perhaps TRBD1 as D (5 bases). Germline lookup yields CDR1 SGHVS and CDR2 FQNEAQ. This CDR3 contains 14 residues. The V end was cut by 5 bases, the J end by 1 base, with 11 bases between. The CDR3 sequence: CASSVIDSQETQYF. The CDR3 coding sequence is TGTGCCAGCAGCGTCATCGACAGCCAAGAGACCCAGTACTTC.

This clone was detected only a few times. The genes are TRBV7-2 and TRBJ2-7; 10 bases fit TRBD2. Germline CDR1 is SGHTA and CDR2 is FQGNSA. The CDR3 runs 15 residues. Trimming removed 3 bases from V and 4 bases from J; junction bases left unmatched: 6. CDR3 DNA sequence: TGTGCCAGCAGCTTCGGTAGCGGGGGGAGATACGAGCAGTACTTC. Translating gives CASSFGSGGRYEQYF.

This clone was detected a few times. The same CDR3 can be traced to other DNA sequences in this sample. The V and J genes are TRBV2 and TRBJ1-1, with D possibly being TRBD1 (6 bases). The V gene lost 8 bases and the J gene lost 2 bases, with 12 bases spanning the gap. This CDR3 region has 13 residues. Germline V gene sequence: CDR1 SNHLY, CDR2 FYNNEI. CDR3 coding DNA: TGTGCCAGCGTTACAGGGTTCAACACTGAAGCTTTCTTT. This gives the protein CASVTGFNTEAFF.

The table lists this clone with a count of one. The rearrangement joins TRBV18 to TRBJ2-5, with 10 bases that match TRBD2. The CDR3 has 16 residues. Per the germline V gene, CDR1 is KGHSH and CDR2 is LQKENI. Trimming at V came to 3 bases and at J to 5 bases, leaving 9 bases not matched to a gene. The CDR3 protein is CASSPASGGKVETQYF. The CDR3 bases are TGTGCCAGCTCACCGGCTAGCGGGGGAAAGGTGGAGACCCAGTACTTC.

Only a few counts were recorded for this clone. This chain links TRBV4-3 with TRBJ2-1; possibly TRBD1 for D (6 bases). Germline loops: CDR1 LGHNA, CDR2 YSLEER. Trimming removed 2 bases at V and 3 bases at J, with 20 bases between. The CDR3 is 18 residues long. CDR3 sequence (DNA): TGCGCCAGCAGCCAAACATATCAGGGGAGCTGGAGCTACAATGAGCAGTTCTTC. Translating it yields CASSQTYQGSWSYNEQFF.